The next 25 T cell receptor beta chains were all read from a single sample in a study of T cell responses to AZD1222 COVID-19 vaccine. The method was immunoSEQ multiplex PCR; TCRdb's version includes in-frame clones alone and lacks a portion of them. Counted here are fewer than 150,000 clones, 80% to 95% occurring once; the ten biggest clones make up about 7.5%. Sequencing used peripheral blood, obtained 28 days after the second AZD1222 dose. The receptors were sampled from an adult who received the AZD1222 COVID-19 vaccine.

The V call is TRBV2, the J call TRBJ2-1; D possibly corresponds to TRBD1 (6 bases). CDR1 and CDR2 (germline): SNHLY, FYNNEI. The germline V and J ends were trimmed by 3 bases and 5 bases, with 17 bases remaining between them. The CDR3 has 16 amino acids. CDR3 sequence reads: CASSDRTAGVDNEQFF. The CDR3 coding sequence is TGTGCCAGCAGTGACAGAACGGCAGGGGTTGACAATGAGCAGTTCTTC.

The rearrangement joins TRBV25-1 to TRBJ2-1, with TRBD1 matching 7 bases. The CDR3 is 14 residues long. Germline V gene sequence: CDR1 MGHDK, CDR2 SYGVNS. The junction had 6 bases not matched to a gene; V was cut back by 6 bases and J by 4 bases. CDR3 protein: CASRPGQPYNEQFF. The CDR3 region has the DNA TGTGCCAGCAGACCGGGACAGCCATACAATGAGCAGTTCTTC.

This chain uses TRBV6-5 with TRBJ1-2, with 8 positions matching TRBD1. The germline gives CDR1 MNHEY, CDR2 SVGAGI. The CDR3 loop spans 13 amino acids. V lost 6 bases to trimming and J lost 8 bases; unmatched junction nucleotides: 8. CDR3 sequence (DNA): TGTGCCAGCAGCCGACAGGGGAATACGGGCTACACCTTC. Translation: CASSRQGNTGYTF.

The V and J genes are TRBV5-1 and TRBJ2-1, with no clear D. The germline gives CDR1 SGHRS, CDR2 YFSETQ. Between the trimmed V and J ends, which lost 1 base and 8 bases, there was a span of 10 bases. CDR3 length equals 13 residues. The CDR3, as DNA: TGCGCCAGCAGCTTGTCGCACTCGGATGAGCAGTTCTTC. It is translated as CASSLSHSDEQFF.

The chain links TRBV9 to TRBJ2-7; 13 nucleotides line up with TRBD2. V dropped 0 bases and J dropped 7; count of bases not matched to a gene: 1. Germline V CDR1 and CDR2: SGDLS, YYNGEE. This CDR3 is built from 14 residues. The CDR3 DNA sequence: TGTGCCAGCAGCGTAGGGGGACTAGCGGGGGAGCAGTACTTC. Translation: CASSVGGLAGEQYF.

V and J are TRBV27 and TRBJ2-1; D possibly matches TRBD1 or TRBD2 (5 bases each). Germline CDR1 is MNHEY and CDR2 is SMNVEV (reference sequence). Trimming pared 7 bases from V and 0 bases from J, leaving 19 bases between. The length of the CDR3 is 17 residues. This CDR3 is CASTHLWGTSSYNEQFF. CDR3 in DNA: TGTGCCAGCACCCACCTTTGGGGGACGAGCTCCTACAATGAGCAGTTCTTC.

The CDR3 DNA reads TGTGCCAGCAGTTACTCTACTAGCGGGACTGAGCAGTTCTTC. Its protein is CASSYSTSGTEQFF. The chain is built from TRBV6-5 and TRBJ2-1, with 10 bases aligning to TRBD2. Per germline, CDR1 MNHEY and CDR2 SVGAGI. The CDR3 extends over 14 amino acids. J was trimmed by 9 bases and V by 0 bases; bases with no gene match: 2.

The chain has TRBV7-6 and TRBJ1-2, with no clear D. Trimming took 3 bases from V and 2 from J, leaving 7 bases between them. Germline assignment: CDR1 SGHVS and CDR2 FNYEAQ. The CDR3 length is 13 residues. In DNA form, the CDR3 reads TGTGCCAGCAGCTTGGACGGGAACTATGGCTACACCTTC. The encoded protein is CASSLDGNYGYTF.

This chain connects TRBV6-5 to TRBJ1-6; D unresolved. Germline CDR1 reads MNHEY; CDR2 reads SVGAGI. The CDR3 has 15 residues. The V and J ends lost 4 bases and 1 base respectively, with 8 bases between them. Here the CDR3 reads CASSSLGSYNSPLHF. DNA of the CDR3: TGTGCCAGCAGTTCCCTCGGGTCCTATAATTCACCCCTCCACTTT.

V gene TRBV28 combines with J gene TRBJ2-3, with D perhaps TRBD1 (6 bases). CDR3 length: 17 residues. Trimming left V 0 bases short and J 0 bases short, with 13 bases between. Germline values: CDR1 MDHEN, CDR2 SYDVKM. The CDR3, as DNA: TGTGCCAGCAGTTTATGGCAGACAGGTCTTAGCACAGATACGCAGTATTTT. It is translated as CASSLWQTGLSTDTQYF. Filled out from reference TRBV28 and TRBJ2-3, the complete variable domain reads DVKVTQSSRYLVKRTGEKVFLECVQDMDHENMFWYRQDPGLGLRLIYFSYDVKMKEKGDIPEGYSVSREKKERFSLILESASTNQTSMYLCASSLWQTGLSTDTQYFGPGTRLTVL.

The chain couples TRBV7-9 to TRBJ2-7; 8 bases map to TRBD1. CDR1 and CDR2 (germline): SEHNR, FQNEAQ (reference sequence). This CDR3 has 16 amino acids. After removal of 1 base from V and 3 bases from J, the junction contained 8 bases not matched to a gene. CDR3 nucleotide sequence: TGTGCCAGCAGCTTAGAGGACAGGGTAGGGATCTACGAGCAGTACTTC. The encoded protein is CASSLEDRVGIYEQYF.

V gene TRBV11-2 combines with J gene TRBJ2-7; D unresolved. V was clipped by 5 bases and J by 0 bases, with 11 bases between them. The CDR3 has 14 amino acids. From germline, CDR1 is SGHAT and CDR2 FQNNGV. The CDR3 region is CASSLGFSSYEQYF. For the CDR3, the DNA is TGTGCCAGCAGCCTCGGATTTAGCTCCTACGAGCAGTACTTC.

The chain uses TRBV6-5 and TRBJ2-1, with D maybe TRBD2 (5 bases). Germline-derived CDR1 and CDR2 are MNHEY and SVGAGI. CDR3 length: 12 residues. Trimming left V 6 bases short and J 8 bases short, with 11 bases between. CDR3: CASSQAGDEQFF. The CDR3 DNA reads TGTGCCAGCAGCCAGGCGGGTGATGAGCAGTTCTTC.

CDR3 in DNA: TGTGCCACCAGCAGAGTTGGCGGGAGAGGCGAGCAGTACTTC. This translates into CATSRVGGRGEQYF. The chain is built from TRBV15 and TRBJ2-7; 7 bases are shared with TRBD2. This CDR3 comprises 14 residues. CDR1 and CDR2 from the germline V gene are LNHNV and YYDKDF (reference sequence). Trimming at V came to 1 base and at J to 6 bases, leaving 6 bases not matched to a gene.

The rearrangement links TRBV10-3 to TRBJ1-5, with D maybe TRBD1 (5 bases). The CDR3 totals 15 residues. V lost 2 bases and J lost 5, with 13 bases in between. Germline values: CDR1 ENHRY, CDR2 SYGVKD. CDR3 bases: TGTGCCATCAGTGAGGGGCAGGGTCTGGATCAGCCCCAGCATTTT. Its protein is CAISEGQGLDQPQHF.

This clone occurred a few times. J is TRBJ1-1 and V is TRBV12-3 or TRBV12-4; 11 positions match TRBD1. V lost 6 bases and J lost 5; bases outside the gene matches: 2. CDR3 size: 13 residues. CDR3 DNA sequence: TGTGCCAGCAGGGACAGGGGGCTTACTGAAGCTTTCTTT. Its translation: CASRDRGLTEAFF.

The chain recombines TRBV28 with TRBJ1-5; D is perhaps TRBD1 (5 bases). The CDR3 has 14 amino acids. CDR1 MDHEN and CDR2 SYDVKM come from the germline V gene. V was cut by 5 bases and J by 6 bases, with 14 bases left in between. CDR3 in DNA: TGTGCCAGCAGTACCTTGAGGGGCCGTCAGCCCCAGCATTTT. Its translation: CASSTLRGRQPQHF.

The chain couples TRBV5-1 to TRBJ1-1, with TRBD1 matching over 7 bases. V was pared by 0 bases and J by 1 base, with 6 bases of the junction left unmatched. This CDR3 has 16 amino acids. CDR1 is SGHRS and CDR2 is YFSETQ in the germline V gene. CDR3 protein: CASSLVQGKTNTEAFF. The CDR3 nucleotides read TGCGCCAGCAGCTTGGTACAGGGGAAGACGAACACTGAAGCTTTCTTT.

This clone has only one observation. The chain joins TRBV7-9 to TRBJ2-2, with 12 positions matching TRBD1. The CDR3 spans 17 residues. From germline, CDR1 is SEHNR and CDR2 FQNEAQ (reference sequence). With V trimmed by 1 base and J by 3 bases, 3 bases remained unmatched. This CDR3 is CASSLDGTGGYTGELFF. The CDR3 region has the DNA TGTGCCAGCAGCTTAGACGGGACAGGGGGCTACACCGGGGAGCTGTTTTTT. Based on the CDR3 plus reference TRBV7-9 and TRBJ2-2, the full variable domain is DTGVSQNPRHKITKRGQNVTFRCDPISEHNRLYWYRQTLGQGPEFLTYFQNEAQLEKSRLLSDRFSAERPKGSFSTLEIQRTEQGDSAMYLCASSLDGTGGYTGELFFGEGSRLTVL.

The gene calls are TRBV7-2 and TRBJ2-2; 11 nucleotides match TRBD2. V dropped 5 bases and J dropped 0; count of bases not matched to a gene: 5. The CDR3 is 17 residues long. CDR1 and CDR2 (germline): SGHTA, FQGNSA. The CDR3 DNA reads TGTGCCAGCAGCGGCGGACTAGCGGGCGCGAACACCGGGGAGCTGTTTTTT. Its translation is CASSGGLAGANTGELFF. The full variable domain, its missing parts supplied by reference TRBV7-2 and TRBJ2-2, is GAGVSQSPSNKVTEKGKDVELRCDPISGHTALYWYRQSLGQGLEFLIYFQGNSAPDKSGLPSDRFSAERTGGSVSTLTIQRTQQEDSAVYLCASSGGLAGANTGELFFGEGSRLTVL.

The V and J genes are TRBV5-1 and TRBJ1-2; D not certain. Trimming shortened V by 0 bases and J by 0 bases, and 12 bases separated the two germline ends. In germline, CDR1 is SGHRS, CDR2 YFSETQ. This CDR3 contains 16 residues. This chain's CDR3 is CASSLAGRVTNYGYTF. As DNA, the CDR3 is TGCGCCAGCAGCTTGGCCGGCAGAGTCACTAACTATGGCTACACCTTC.

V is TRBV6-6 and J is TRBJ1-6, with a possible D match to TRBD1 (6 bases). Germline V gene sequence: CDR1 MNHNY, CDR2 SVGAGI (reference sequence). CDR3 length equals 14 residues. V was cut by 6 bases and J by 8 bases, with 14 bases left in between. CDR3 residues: CASRPGQSDSPLHF. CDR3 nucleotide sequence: TGTGCCAGCAGACCAGGACAGTCAGATTCACCCCTCCACTTT.

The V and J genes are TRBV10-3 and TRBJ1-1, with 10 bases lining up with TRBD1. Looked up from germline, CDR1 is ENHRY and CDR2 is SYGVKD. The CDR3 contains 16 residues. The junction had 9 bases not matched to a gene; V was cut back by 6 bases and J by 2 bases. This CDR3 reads CAISPGDRGINTEAFF. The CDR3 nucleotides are TGTGCCATCAGCCCGGGGGACAGGGGTATCAACACTGAAGCTTTCTTT.

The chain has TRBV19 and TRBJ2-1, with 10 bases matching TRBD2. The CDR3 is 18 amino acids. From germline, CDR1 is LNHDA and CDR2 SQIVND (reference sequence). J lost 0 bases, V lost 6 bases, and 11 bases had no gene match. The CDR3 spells CASRVIAGGLSSYNEQFF. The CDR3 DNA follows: TGTGCCAGTAGGGTTATAGCGGGGGGTCTCAGCTCCTACAATGAGCAGTTCTTC.

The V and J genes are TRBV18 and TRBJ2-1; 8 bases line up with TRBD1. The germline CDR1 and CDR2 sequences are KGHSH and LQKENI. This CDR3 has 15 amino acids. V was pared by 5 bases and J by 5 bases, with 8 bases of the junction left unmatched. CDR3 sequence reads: CASSAAGQANNEQFF. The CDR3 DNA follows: TGTGCCAGCTCAGCCGCGGGACAGGCCAACAATGAGCAGTTCTTC.